The 24 T cell receptor beta chains below were found in one sample sequenced in a study of CD8+ T cells in alopecia areata. RNA extraction and reverse transcription yielded cDNA as sequencing template. Assay used: immunoSEQ multiplex PCR; TCRdb lists only in-frame clones, some missing. Of 150,000 to 200,000 clones listed, roughly 60% are singletons. Treatment described: oral pan-JAK inhibitor, 5-10 mg twice daily. Sequenced here: CD4+ T cells sorted from blood, sampled at week 24, from a patient treated with tofacitinib. These receptors all come from a human donor with alopecia areata.

J is TRBJ1-2 and V is TRBV30; D unresolved. V lost 4 bases to trimming and J lost 4 bases, with 10 bases between them. From germline, CDR1 is GTSNPN and CDR2 SVGIG (reference sequence). The CDR3 is made up of 12 amino acids. The CDR3 nucleotides read TGTGCCTGGACATCAGTTTCCTATGGCTACACCTTC. It encodes CAWTSVSYGYTF.

The chain has TRBV11-2 and TRBJ2-7, with D perhaps being TRBD1 or TRBD2 (5 bases each). Germline CDR1 is SGHAT and CDR2 is FQNNGV. V shed 0 bases and J shed 2 bases, with 8 bases lying between them. This CDR3 contains 14 residues. In nucleotides, the CDR3 is TGTGCCAGCAGCTTAGATAGGGGACCCTACGAGCAGTACTTC. It is translated as CASSLDRGPYEQYF.

This chain connects TRBV7-8 to TRBJ2-7; D gene ambiguous. V shed 5 bases and J shed 4 bases, with 6 bases lying between them. The length of the CDR3 is 11 residues. The V gene's germline CDR1 is SGHVS and CDR2 FQNEAQ. CDR3 nucleotide sequence: TGTGCCAGCAGCCCATCGTACGAGCAGTACTTC. Residues: CASSPSYEQYF.

This clone was seen a few times. The V call is TRBV4-3, the J call TRBJ2-7, with D possibly TRBD1 on 5 matching bases. This CDR3 is built from 15 residues. The V and J ends lost 0 bases and 4 bases respectively, with 13 bases between them. The germline V gene has CDR1 LGHNA and CDR2 YSLEER. In nucleotides, the CDR3 is TGCGCCAGCAGCCAAGAGGGGCAGGGCGCATACGAGCAGTACTTC. This gives the protein CASSQEGQGAYEQYF.

V and J are TRBV29-1 and TRBJ1-1, with TRBD1 identical over 7 bases. The J segment lost 0 bases and the V segment lost 7 bases, leaving 5 bases of the junction unmatched. Germline assignment: CDR1 SQVTM and CDR2 ANQGSEA. The length of the CDR3 is 13 residues. CDR3 loop: CSAGGHMNTEAFF. Written as DNA, the CDR3 is TGCAGCGCAGGGGGACACATGAACACTGAAGCTTTCTTT.

J is TRBJ2-7 and V is TRBV10-3, with 9 nucleotides matching TRBD1. The CDR3 extends over 14 amino acids. V trimming: 2 bases; J trimming: 6 bases; junction bases outside the gene matches: 5. The germline gives CDR1 ENHRY, CDR2 SYGVKD. The CDR3 DNA reads TGTGCCATCAGTGAGAAGGGACAGGGTGGCGAGCAGTACTTC. It specifies CAISEKGQGGEQYF.

This sequence joins TRBV9 and TRBJ1-1; tentative D call: TRBD1 (5 bases). Deletions cut 4 bases from V and 6 bases from J, with 16 bases between. The CDR3 loop spans 14 amino acids. Germline-derived CDR1 and CDR2 are SGDLS and YYNGEE. The CDR3 region is CASSMGPSQAEAFF. For the CDR3, the DNA is TGTGCCAGCAGCATGGGGCCAAGTCAGGCTGAAGCTTTCTTT.

This clone was picked up a small number of times. The genes are TRBV18 and TRBJ1-1, with D perhaps TRBD1 (6 bases). Trimming stripped 3 bases from V and 4 bases from J, with 12 bases between. The V gene's germline CDR1 is KGHSH and CDR2 LQKENI. This CDR3 has 14 residues. The CDR3 DNA reads as TGTGCCAGCTCACCTAAACAGGGTACCACTGAAGCTTTCTTT. This gives the protein CASSPKQGTTEAFF.

This clone has just one count. The J gene is TRBJ2-2, the V gene TRBV5-6; TRBD1 or TRBD2 may be the D gene (5 bases each). The CDR3 covers 18 residues. Germline V CDR1 and CDR2: SGHDT, YYEEEE. V was pared by 2 bases and J by 3 bases, with 20 bases between. CDR3 amino acids: CASSFFAGAGGYTGELFF. The CDR3, as DNA: TGTGCCAGCAGCTTCTTTGCCGGGGCAGGAGGATACACCGGGGAGCTGTTTTTT.

The table lists this clone with a count of one. This sequence joins TRBV29-1 and TRBJ1-2; tentative D call: TRBD1 (5 bases). Germline CDR1 is SQVTM and CDR2 is ANQGSEA. This CDR3 is built from 12 residues. Between the trimmed V and J ends, which lost 7 bases and 8 bases, there was a span of 17 bases. This CDR3 is CSGGGRAEGYTF. DNA for the CDR3: TGCAGCGGAGGTGGCAGGGCGGAAGGCTACACCTTC.

There are a few counts of this clone. This chain uses TRBV4-1 with TRBJ2-7; TRBD1 agrees at 9 bases. Unmatched junction bases numbered 3, after V lost 4 bases and J lost 2 bases. Germline V gene sequence: CDR1 MGHRA, CDR2 YSYEKL. This CDR3 is 14 amino acids long. The DNA of the CDR3 is TGCGCCAGCAGCCCCGGACAGGGGACCTACGAGCAGTACTTC. Protein sequence: CASSPGQGTYEQYF.

The chain combines TRBV6-5 with TRBJ1-4; the D is unclear. In germline, CDR1 is MNHEY, CDR2 SVGAGI. CDR3 length: 14 residues. Trimming removed 6 bases from V and 7 bases from J, with 15 bases in between. CDR3 sequence: CASRPTEVREKLFF. The CDR3 bases are TGTGCCAGCAGACCTACAGAGGTCCGTGAAAAACTGTTTTTT.

The V and J genes are TRBV5-1 and TRBJ1-2; a possible D gene is TRBD1 (5 bases). The germline gives CDR1 SGHRS, CDR2 YFSETQ. Trimming cost V 4 bases and J 0 bases, with 25 bases left between them. The CDR3 spans 19 residues. In nucleotides, the CDR3 is TGCGCCAGCAGCCTATCGGGGGACCAGAGCTCGTTAGCTAACTATGGCTACACCTTC. Translating it yields CASSLSGDQSSLANYGYTF.

The chain recombines TRBV2 with TRBJ2-3; maybe TRBD1 (6 bases). The CDR3 is made up of 17 amino acids. V lost 0 bases, J lost 2 bases, and 15 bases lay in between. Germline CDR1 SNHLY, CDR2 FYNNEI. The CDR3 DNA sequence: TGTGCCAGCAGTGAAGCGACCGGGACATACTACACAGATACGCAGTATTTT. Protein: CASSEATGTYYTDTQYF.

The chain uses TRBV12-5 and TRBJ2-2, with a tentative D call TRBD2 (5 bases). The germline V and J ends were trimmed by 0 bases and 7 bases, with 12 bases remaining between them. CDR3 length equals 15 residues. Germline assignment: CDR1 LGHNT and CDR2 FRNRAP. The CDR3 sequence: CASGLVPGFGGELFF. The CDR3 DNA follows: TGTGCTAGTGGTTTGGTTCCGGGGTTTGGCGGGGAGCTGTTTTTT.

The CDR3 region has the DNA TGCGCCAGCAGCTTTGTTGTCGGTTCACCCCTCCACTTT. Its translation: CASSFVVGSPLHF. The chain carries TRBV5-1 and TRBJ1-6; D gene ambiguous. Germline loops: CDR1 SGHRS, CDR2 YFSETQ. CDR3 size: 13 residues. The germline V and J ends were trimmed by 2 bases and 9 bases, with 9 bases remaining between them.

This clone was seen only a few times. The rearrangement joins TRBV15 to TRBJ1-6; tentatively, D is TRBD1 (6 bases). Germline V gene data show CDR1 as LNHNV and CDR2 as YYDKDF (reference sequence). This CDR3 contains 14 residues. V lost 8 bases and J lost 11, with 19 bases in between. CDR3 region: CATSPDRIGTPLHF. In DNA form, the CDR3 reads TGTGCCACCTCTCCAGACAGGATTGGGACACCCCTCCACTTT.

The rearrangement uses TRBV7-2 and TRBJ2-3; no clear D gene. CDR1 and CDR2 from the germline V gene are SGHTA and FQGNSA. V lost 5 bases, J lost 0 bases, and 12 bases lay in between. This CDR3 spans 15 amino acids. Here the CDR3 reads CASSLWGSSTDTQYF. The CDR3 coding sequence is TGTGCCAGCAGCCTCTGGGGATCTAGCACAGATACGCAGTATTTT.

This clone showed up just a few times. The chain links TRBV6-5 to TRBJ1-2, with D possibly matching TRBD1 (6 bases). CDR1 and CDR2 from the germline V gene are MNHEY and SVGAGI. CDR3 size: 14 residues. The V and J ends lost 5 bases and 8 bases respectively, with 18 bases between them. The CDR3 loop is CASSPPGQKGGYTF. The CDR3 coding sequence is TGTGCCAGCAGTCCCCCTGGACAGAAGGGAGGCTACACCTTC.

The gene calls are TRBV7-7 and TRBJ2-1; D possibly uses TRBD1 or TRBD2 (6 bases each). CDR3 length: 15 amino acids. Trimming stripped 6 bases from V and 6 bases from J, with 18 bases between. Germline V gene lookup returns CDR1 SSHAT and CDR2 FNYEAQ (reference sequence). Written as DNA, the CDR3 is TGTGCCAGCAGTCGGGGGCCCCCAGCATTCAATGAGCAGTTCTTC. Amino acids: CASSRGPPAFNEQFF.

This clone was recorded a few times. The chain uses TRBV4-3 and TRBJ1-1; D perhaps matches TRBD1 (5 bases). Trimming removed 0 bases at V and 9 bases at J, with 17 bases between. CDR3 length: 15 amino acids. Germline CDR1 is LGHNA and CDR2 is YSLEER. CDR3 nucleotides: TGCGCCAGCAGCCAAGATCCAGGGAAAGGGGCGAAAGCTTTCTTT. This gives the protein CASSQDPGKGAKAFF.

The chain joins TRBV19 to TRBJ1-1; D remains unclear. V was trimmed by 7 bases and J by 0 bases, leaving 9 bases between them. The length of the CDR3 is 13 residues. Germline-derived CDR1 and CDR2 are LNHDA and SQIVND (reference sequence). CDR3 sequence reads: CASKRSMNTEAFF. The DNA of the CDR3 is TGTGCCAGTAAGAGAAGTATGAACACTGAAGCTTTCTTT.

The chain uses TRBV5-6 and TRBJ1-1; no definite D call. This CDR3 has 16 residues. Germline V CDR1 and CDR2: SGHDT, YYEEEE. The V and J ends lost 3 bases and 0 bases respectively, with 15 bases between them. CDR3 amino acids: CASSSLSLEMNTEAFF. The CDR3 bases are TGTGCCAGCAGCTCTCTCTCGTTAGAGATGAACACTGAAGCTTTCTTT.

V gene TRBV29-1 combines with J gene TRBJ1-5; possibly TRBD1 for D (5 bases). Germline V gives CDR1 SQVTM, CDR2 ANQGSEA. This CDR3 is 13 amino acids long. Trimming shortened V by 7 bases and J by 1 base, and 11 bases separated the two germline ends. The CDR3 coding sequence is TGCAGCGCCGGGGGGGGAAGCAATCAGCCCCAGCATTTT. Translation: CSAGGGSNQPQHF.